Sequencing of this TCR beta chain was carried out in a study of human T cells and chemical hapten exposure. Study context: Patch tests put 0.01% DPC on the upper back, and the results were checked at 6 days. Affected patients, primarily female, had alopecia areata, totalis or universalis.

TCRdb analysed the RACE reads with MiXCR anew, one entry per CDR3 protein. The sample holds 150,000 to 200,000 distinct CDR3 sequences, approximately 15% seen once. This clonotype was observed a handful of times. The time point denotes: patch test 1, 2 weeks after DPC sensitization. The treatment was: therapeutic diphenylcyclopropenone sensitization with weekly scalp DPC. Germline loops: CDR1 SEHNR, CDR2 FQNEAQ (reference sequence). This CDR3 is built from 15 residues. With 8 bases removed from V and 4 bases from J, the gap between germline ends came to 15 bases. Here the sequenced sample was whole blood, taken in connection with sensitization to the hapten diphenylcyclopropenone (DPC). This sequence joins TRBV7-9 and TRBJ2-6; maybe TRBD2 (6 bases). This receptor was obtained from a woman aged 25 to 39 with alopecia areata. Some clones in this sample may be carry-over from other donors' samples. The CDR3 reads CASRYRGTGANVLTF. In nucleotides, the CDR3 is TGTGCCAGCCGTTACCGGGGGACCGGGGCCAACGTCCTGACTTTC.